What follows are 14 T cell receptor beta chains derived from one specimen sequenced in a study of cytomegalovirus exposure and HLA in healthy donors. PCR employed 60 Vbeta and 13 Jbeta primers. Repertoires were generated with immunoSEQ multiplex PCR, while TCRdb's copy carries only in-frame clones and drops some. The table shows 150,000 or so clones, with over 75% occurring only once. Sequenced input: PBMCs. These receptor sequences come from a man aged 30 to 45 in good health and CMV-seropositive.

The chain couples TRBV4-2 to TRBJ1-4; D gene unclear. The CDR3 totals 15 residues. Looked up from germline, CDR1 is LGHNA and CDR2 is YNFKEQ. Trimming removed 1 base at V and 0 bases at J, with 6 bases between. CDR3: CASSQVGATNEKLFF. As DNA, the CDR3 is TGTGCCAGCAGCCAAGTGGGCGCAACTAATGAAAAACTGTTTTTT.

The chain uses TRBV4-3 and TRBJ2-1; 9 nucleotides line up with TRBD2. The CDR3 extends over 21 amino acids. Germline assignment: CDR1 LGHNA and CDR2 YSLEER. J gave up 2 bases and V 0 bases, and 17 bases lay outside the gene matches. Written as DNA, the CDR3 is TGCGCCAGCAGCCAAGATGCAATAGGGTTCATAGCGGGGGCTCCCTACAATGAGCAGTTCTTC. Encoded protein: CASSQDAIGFIAGAPYNEQFF.

The rearrangement links TRBV2 to TRBJ1-4, with a possible D match to TRBD1 (6 bases). The CDR3 covers 15 residues. Trimming stripped 6 bases from V and 5 bases from J, with 16 bases between. CDR1 is SNHLY and CDR2 is FYNNEI in the germline V gene. The CDR3 region has the DNA TGTGCCAGCAGACCTACAGGGACGGTAAATGAAAAACTGTTTTTT. It codes for CASRPTGTVNEKLFF.

The chain couples TRBV5-6 to TRBJ1-1; D remains ambiguous. Germline CDR1 and CDR2: SGHDT and YYEEEE. Trimming removed 2 bases from V and 3 bases from J, with 8 bases in between. The CDR3 is 13 amino acids. This chain's CDR3 is CASSLSQYTEAFF. CDR3 bases: TGTGCCAGCAGCTTAAGTCAGTACACTGAAGCTTTCTTT.

This clone came up a few times. The chain recombines TRBV5-1 with TRBJ2-7; 9 nucleotides agree with TRBD1. Germline values: CDR1 SGHRS, CDR2 YFSETQ. The CDR3 runs 14 residues. The J segment lost 4 bases and the V segment lost 4 bases, leaving 6 bases of the junction unmatched. The CDR3 DNA sequence: TGCGCCAGCAGCGTGGGACAGGGTGGTTACGAGCAGTACTTC. Amino acid sequence: CASSVGQGGYEQYF.

This chain joins TRBV4-3 and TRBJ2-7; no reliable D call. Germline loops: CDR1 LGHNA, CDR2 YSLEER. This CDR3 is 11 amino acids long. Trimming stripped 5 bases from V and 2 bases from J, with 4 bases between. The DNA for the CDR3 is TGCGCCAGCAGCTCCACCTACGAGCAGTACTTC. Its protein product is CASSSTYEQYF.

The chain has TRBV19 and TRBJ1-2; D possibly corresponds to TRBD1 (5 bases). The CDR3 is 13 residues long. Per the germline V gene, CDR1 is LNHDA and CDR2 is SQIVND (reference sequence). With 3 bases removed from V and 4 bases from J, the gap between germline ends came to 9 bases. CDR3: CASSIQGGYGYTF. The DNA for the CDR3 is TGTGCCAGTAGTATTCAGGGCGGCTATGGCTACACCTTC.

The chain couples TRBV7-9 to TRBJ2-1; D possibly corresponds to TRBD2 (5 bases). V lost 3 bases and J lost 4, with 7 bases in between. The CDR3 contains 13 residues. Germline CDR1 reads SEHNR; CDR2 reads FQNEAQ (reference sequence). CDR3 amino acids: CASSFGEYNEQFF. The CDR3, as DNA: TGTGCCAGCAGCTTCGGGGAATACAATGAGCAGTTCTTC. The full variable domain, completed using reference TRBV7-9 and TRBJ2-1, is DTGVSQNPRHKITKRGQNVTFRCDPISEHNRLYWYRQTLGQGPEFLTYFQNEAQLEKSRLLSDRFSAERPKGSFSTLEIQRTEQGDSAMYLCASSFGEYNEQFFGPGTRLTVL.

The chain carries TRBV6-4 and TRBJ2-1; no clear D gene. V dropped 2 bases and J dropped 2 bases, with 10 bases sitting between them. The CDR3 runs to 15 residues. The V gene's germline CDR1 is MRHNA and CDR2 SNTAGT. In DNA form, the CDR3 reads TGTGCCAGCAGTGACCCCCGTACAACCTACAATGAGCAGTTCTTC. As protein: CASSDPRTTYNEQFF.

This chain links TRBV28 with TRBJ2-1, with a tentative D call TRBD2 (6 bases). This CDR3 contains 14 residues. Germline V gene data show CDR1 as MDHEN and CDR2 as SYDVKM. The V and J ends lost 7 bases and 2 bases respectively, with 12 bases between them. CDR3 loop: CASIGLAAYNEQFF. The DNA for the CDR3 is TGTGCCAGCATCGGGTTAGCGGCCTACAATGAGCAGTTCTTC.

This chain uses TRBV5-1 with TRBJ2-1, with D possibly TRBD1 on 5 matching bases. CDR1 is SGHRS and CDR2 is YFSETQ in the germline V gene. CDR3 length equals 15 residues. V lost 3 bases, J lost 0 bases, and 10 bases lay in between. CDR3 nucleotides: TGCGCCAGCAGCTCCGCAGGGCTCTCCTACAATGAGCAGTTCTTC. Translating it yields CASSSAGLSYNEQFF.

This rearrangement joins TRBV19 to TRBJ2-7; TRBD2 might be the D (6 bases). The germline V gene encodes CDR1 LNHDA and CDR2 SQIVND (reference sequence). Trimming took off 5 bases at V and 6 bases at J, with 17 bases between the two ends. There are 14 residues in the CDR3. CDR3 nucleotides: TGTGCCAGTAGTTCCTCGGGACTTTTGGCCGAGCAGTACTTC. It yields the protein CASSSSGLLAEQYF.

The V and J genes are TRBV28 and TRBJ1-5; the D is unclear. The V gene lost 5 bases and the J gene lost 3 bases, with 17 bases spanning the gap. This CDR3 contains 16 residues. Per germline, CDR1 MDHEN and CDR2 SYDVKM. The CDR3, as DNA: TGTGCCAGCAGTCAATTGGGTGCAGGCCCCAATCAGCCCCAGCATTTT. This codes for CASSQLGAGPNQPQHF.

The chain combines TRBV5-6 with TRBJ1-2; TRBD1 matches 10 bases. Germline V gene sequence: CDR1 SGHDT, CDR2 YYEEEE. The ends lost 4 bases at V and 4 bases at J; junction bases unmatched: 13. This CDR3 has 17 amino acids. CDR3 sequence reads: CASSPGTGEIRSYGYTF. The CDR3 region has the DNA TGTGCCAGCAGCCCCGGGACAGGGGAGATACGGAGCTATGGCTACACCTTC.